This TCR beta chain was sequenced in a study of cytomegalovirus exposure and HLA in healthy donors (dated by TCRdb to the late 2010s). Some background on the complete study: According to a later analysis, one platform produced both the 120 validation repertoires and the roughly 640 repertoires of the first cohort. The aim of the study was to test whether cataloging public T cell receptors could identify signatures of past pathogen exposure. Along with the approximately 600-subject first cohort, a separate validation cohort of 120 different subjects was used. The study combined high-throughput TCR immunosequencing, statistical association of individual TCRs with disease status, and machine learning to predict cytomegalovirus infection status. Results and caveats for the whole study, not just this receptor: Of the cluster scores, about 94% were above 0 in a later analysis, which found that TCRs clustered in the first cohort also tended to co-occur in the 130 or so validation repertoires. The study listed 164 TCR beta chains as associated with cytomegalovirus. In both the original and validation cohorts, the classifier was reported to diagnose cytomegalovirus status with high specificity and sensitivity. All 120 or so repertoires were used to score co-occurrence in the validation cohort in a later analysis, because that analysis had no HLA typing for the cohort. The authors suggested that the approach could potentially be extended to other disease states and immunological phenotypes. Most TCR sequences were observed very rarely across donors, whereas some public TCRs were present in many individuals. In vitro tests confirmed that a few of the cytomegalovirus-associated TCR beta chains recognize cytomegalovirus antigens.

Separate from the approximately 700-subject first cohort, the validation cohort of about 130 subjects was the group to which the donors belonged. There are a few counts of this clone. Its binding antigen is unknown. Base-call qualities are not available, and no considerably larger clone is one nucleotide away. Per the germline V gene, MGHDK is the CDR1 and SYGVNS is the CDR2. The CDR3 has 15 amino acids, counting the end cysteine and phenylalanine. Of all the DNA, just the CDR3 is kept, 45 bases in frame from base 1. V has 1 base trimmed and J has 7 bases trimmed; junction bases matching no gene number 4. Library prep was done by the immunoSEQ multiplex PCR assay. Per the original workflow: A statistical classification framework was built for diagnosing cytomegalovirus status from the catalog of TCR beta chain sequences. TCRdb mirrors the immuneACCESS table, restricted to in-frame sequences. Some clones are absent from its copies; in checked studies, under half trace to an unresolved V gene, and the reason for the others is unknown. That table supplies the V and J calls and clone size; D and trimming were determined from the DNA. The sample records around 56,000 clones, approximately 89% of which are singletons. The ten largest clones take up 15% of the sample.

The chain is made from TRBV25-1 and TRBJ2-1, and TRBD1 matches 10 of the central bases. Sequencing was carried out using PBMCs. This receptor was taken from a woman aged 18-29 years in good health and CMV-seronegative. The nucleotide sequence reads TGTGCCAGCAGTGAATCGGACAGGGGGATGAATGAGCAGTTCTTC. Its amino acids are CASSESDRGMNEQFF.